These 15 T cell receptor beta chains share one sample of origin, sequenced in a study of response to subunit inactivated influenza vaccine. A single record per CDR3 protein comes from TCRdb applying MiXCR to the RT-PCR reads. The sample records hundreds of thousands of distinct CDR3 sequences, roughly 10% being singletons. These data were also filed under a second study, of T cells expressing NK-cell markers. That report adds: It was by 5'RACE template switching with UMIs that TCR beta cDNA was made.

The sequences come from PBMCs from blood, collected on the day of vaccination. These receptors originate from a man aged 50-60 years who received an inactivated influenza vaccine.

The chain couples TRBV20-1 to TRBJ1-5; D possibly corresponds to TRBD1 (6 bases). This CDR3 is built from 15 residues. Germline assignment: CDR1 DFQATT and CDR2 SNEGSKA (reference sequence). Trimming took off 3 bases at V and 3 bases at J, with 15 bases between the two ends. For the CDR3, the DNA is TGCAGTGCTAGGGATCCCGGACAGTACAATCAGCCCCAGCATTTT. It encodes CSARDPGQYNQPQHF.

The chain carries TRBV5-1 and TRBJ2-1; TRBD1 matches at 7 bases. The CDR3 totals 16 residues. Trimming removed 0 bases from V and 2 bases from J; junction bases left unmatched: 5. From germline, CDR1 is SGHRS and CDR2 YFSETQ. For the CDR3, the DNA is TGCGCCAGCAGCTTGGATGAGGGGGCCACCTACAATGAGCAGTTCTTC. Amino acids: CASSLDEGATYNEQFF.

This clonotype turned up a few times. The chain uses TRBV4-3 and TRBJ2-4, with no clear D. V was trimmed by 0 bases and J by 0 bases, leaving 12 bases between them. The CDR3 length is 17 residues. Germline CDR1 and CDR2: LGHNA and YSLEER. The CDR3 DNA sequence: TGCGCCAGCAGCCAAGATCTCGGCGACTTAGCCAAAAACATTCAGTACTTC. It is translated as CASSQDLGDLAKNIQYF.

V and J are TRBV5-6 and TRBJ2-1; possible D gene TRBD1, 6 bases. Germline CDR1 reads SGHDT; CDR2 reads YYEEEE. V dropped 2 bases and J dropped 8 bases, with 14 bases sitting between them. The CDR3 length is 14 residues. The CDR3 bases are TGTGCCAGCAGCTTTTCAGGGGATGGCGATGAGCAGTTCTTC. Translation gives CASSFSGDGDEQFF. Looking up the rest from reference TRBV5-6 and TRBJ2-1 gives the full variable domain: DAGVTQSPTHLIKTRGQQVTLRCSPKSGHDTVSWYQQALGQGPQFIFQYYEEEERQRGNFPDRFSGHQFPNYSSELNVNALLLGDSALYLCASSFSGDGDEQFFGPGTRLTVL.

The chain links TRBV6-2 or TRBV6-3 to TRBJ1-5; TRBD1 matches at 12 bases. Germline CDR1 MNHEY, CDR2 SVGEGT. Trimming cost V 7 bases and J 10 bases; bases outside gene matches: 8. CDR3 size: 14 residues. DNA of the CDR3: TGTGCCAGCACTTTCCGGGACAGGGGGCAACCCCAGCATTTT. The encoded protein is CASTFRDRGQPQHF.

This rearrangement joins TRBV7-2 to TRBJ2-5; D ambiguous. Germline V gene lookup returns CDR1 SGHTA and CDR2 FQGNSA. The V end lost 2 bases, the J end lost 4 bases, and 8 bases lay between the germline ends. The CDR3 consists of 13 residues. The CDR3 loop reads CASSLSRPETQYF. The CDR3 DNA follows: TGTGCCAGCAGCTTATCCCGACCAGAGACCCAGTACTTC.

The genes are TRBV20-1 and TRBJ2-7, with D perhaps being TRBD1 or TRBD2 (5 bases each). This CDR3 contains 14 residues. The V gene's germline CDR1 is DFQATT and CDR2 SNEGSKA (reference sequence). Trimming cost V 3 bases and J 7 bases, with 19 bases left between them. In nucleotides, the CDR3 is TGCAGTGCTAGCCGAGGACACCTACGGGGAGAGCAGTACTTC. This gives the protein CSASRGHLRGEQYF.

The CDR3 loop is CASSQVAITGELFF. DNA of the CDR3: TGTGCCAGCAGCCAAGTGGCGATAACCGGGGAGCTGTTTTTT. V usage is TRBV14 and J usage is TRBJ2-2; D is uncertain. The V end was cut by 1 base, the J end by 5 bases, with 8 bases between. The CDR3 has 14 amino acids. Per the germline V gene, CDR1 is SGHDN and CDR2 is FVKESK.

CDR3 coding DNA: TGTGCCAGTAGTATGTGGGGGACAGGGACTAGGATTAGCAATCAGCCCCAGCATTTT. Translation: CASSMWGTGTRISNQPQHF. The V and J genes are TRBV19 and TRBJ1-5; TRBD1 matches 9 bases. The CDR3 is 19 residues long. The V and J ends lost 3 bases and 0 bases, in that order; junction bases with no gene match: 12. The germline CDR1 and CDR2 sequences are LNHDA and SQIVND (reference sequence).

This clonotype came up a few times. The chain couples TRBV28 to TRBJ2-1; D unresolved. CDR1 and CDR2 (germline): MDHEN, SYDVKM. CDR3 size: 13 residues. V was trimmed by 8 bases and J by 3 bases, leaving 11 bases between them. The CDR3 here is CASGGLYYNEQFF. The CDR3 DNA is TGTGCCAGCGGTGGCCTCTACTACAATGAGCAGTTCTTC. Combining the CDR3 with reference TRBV28 and TRBJ2-1 gives the whole variable domain DVKVTQSSRYLVKRTGEKVFLECVQDMDHENMFWYRQDPGLGLRLIYFSYDVKMKEKGDIPEGYSVSREKKERFSLILESASTNQTSMYLCASGGLYYNEQFFGPGTRLTVL.

The chain has TRBV9 and TRBJ2-5; 8 bases are a match to TRBD2. Germline CDR1 and CDR2: SGDLS and YYNGEE. V lost 0 bases to trimming and J lost 5 bases; unmatched junction nucleotides: 6. This CDR3 comprises 15 residues. The CDR3, as DNA: TGTGCCAGCAGCGTAGCGGGAGGGCCCCCGGAGACCCAGTACTTC. Protein: CASSVAGGPPETQYF.

This clonotype showed up just a few times. The chain has TRBV10-3 and TRBJ2-7; D may be TRBD1 (5 bases). CDR1 is ENHRY and CDR2 is SYGVKD in the germline V gene. The CDR3 runs to 14 residues. The V end was cut by 6 bases, the J end by 4 bases, with 16 bases between. In DNA form, the CDR3 reads TGTGCCATCAGCCTGGGAACAGGCCAATACGAGCAGTACTTC. This sequence encodes CAISLGTGQYEQYF.

This clonotype was seen repeatedly, ten times or more. This chain uses TRBV6-5 with TRBJ2-2, with 11 bases that match TRBD2. The trim removed 2 bases at V and 0 bases at J, leaving 5 bases unmatched. CDR1 and CDR2 from the germline V gene are MNHEY and SVGAGI. This CDR3 is 18 amino acids long. CDR3 region: CASSYPFSGGANTGELFF. In DNA, the CDR3 is TGTGCCAGCAGTTACCCGTTTAGCGGGGGGGCGAACACCGGGGAGCTGTTTTTT.

The sample holds one count of this clonotype. A junction boundary mismatches the germline segment, possibly from a read error. The CDR3 DNA sequence: TGCAGTTCTAGAGATAAAGGGAAGGGGACTACCCAAGAGACCCAGTACTTC. Translating gives CSSRDKGKGTTQETQYF. The chain uses TRBV20-1 and TRBJ2-5; 7 positions agree with TRBD2. The CDR3 spans 17 residues. Germline assignment: CDR1 DFQATT and CDR2 SNEGSKA (reference sequence).

This clonotype has just a few counts. CDR3 sequence: CASSRLGQSPYNEQFF. The CDR3 DNA follows: TGTGCCAGCAGCAGACTAGGACAGTCCCCCTACAATGAGCAGTTCTTC. This chain links TRBV9 with TRBJ2-1, with D perhaps TRBD1 or TRBD2 (6 bases each). The V end was cut by 4 bases, the J end by 2 bases, with 16 bases between. The CDR3 covers 16 residues. From germline, CDR1 is SGDLS and CDR2 YYNGEE.